Each of the 21 T cell receptor beta chains below was sequenced from the same sample in a study of T cells in Graves' hyperthyroidism and ophthalmopathy. TCR beta CDR3 sequences were amplified from RNA transcripts. HTBI primers were used for first-round RT-PCR of the TCR CDR3. TCRdb itself ran the multiplex PCR reads through MiXCR, one entry per CDR3 protein. The data show 310,000 or so distinct CDR3 sequences, about a sixth seen once. Sequencing was performed on blood. These receptors were obtained from a woman aged 55-69 years with Graves' ophthalmopathy.

This clonotype has at least ten counts. The chain uses TRBV5-1 and TRBJ2-1, with D uncertain. Germline CDR1 is SGHRS and CDR2 is YFSETQ. Deletions cut 3 bases from V and 5 bases from J, with 15 bases between. The CDR3 contains 15 residues. The CDR3: CASSSDPTEHNEQFF. CDR3 sequence (DNA): TGCGCCAGCAGCTCCGATCCGACGGAGCACAATGAGCAGTTCTTC. Supplemented by reference TRBV5-1 and TRBJ2-1, the full variable domain reads KAGVTQTPRYLIKTRGQQVTLSCSPISGHRSVSWYQQTPGQGLQFLFEYFSETQRNKGNFPGRFSGRQFSNSRSEMNVSTLELGDSALYLCASSSDPTEHNEQFFGPGTRLTVL.

This clonotype was seen repeatedly, ten times or more. This chain uses TRBV5-1 with TRBJ2-5, with D possibly being TRBD1 (6 bases). The CDR3 spans 15 residues. CDR1 is SGHRS, CDR2 YFSETQ, per germline. Trimming shortened V by 4 bases and J by 4 bases, and 17 bases separated the two germline ends. The CDR3 here is CASSLSRQVAETQYF. The CDR3 nucleotides are TGCGCCAGCAGCCTAAGTAGACAGGTGGCAGAGACCCAGTACTTC.

The sample holds many counts of this clonotype. This rearrangement joins TRBV12-3 or TRBV12-4 to TRBJ2-7; D possibly corresponds to TRBD2 (7 bases). Trimming cost V 5 bases and J 0 bases, with 11 bases left between them. The CDR3 runs 14 residues. CDR3 DNA sequence: TGTGCCAGCAGTGAGGGGGGGAGCTCCTACGAGCAGTACTTC. Translated: CASSEGGSSYEQYF.

This clonotype was picked up many times. The V call is TRBV6-2 or TRBV6-3, the J call TRBJ2-7; D possibly corresponds to TRBD2 (5 bases). Germline lookup yields CDR1 MNHEY and CDR2 SVGEGT. Trimming pared 2 bases from V and 0 bases from J, leaving 14 bases between. The CDR3 is 16 amino acids. This chain's CDR3 is CASSYHPLVNSYEQYF. CDR3 nucleotides: TGTGCCAGCAGTTACCATCCACTAGTCAACTCCTACGAGCAGTACTTC.

In this sample, this clonotype turned up a few times. The rearrangement joins TRBV7-7 to TRBJ2-3; D is ambiguous. V lost 1 base and J lost 4, with 12 bases in between. The CDR3 extends over 15 amino acids. Germline lookup yields CDR1 SSHAT and CDR2 FNYEAQ (reference sequence). The CDR3 DNA reads as TGTGCCAGCAGCTTAGGTTCGTTTGGGGCAGATACGCAGTATTTT. Protein: CASSLGSFGADTQYF. The whole variable domain, filled in from reference TRBV7-7 and TRBJ2-3, reads GAGVSQSPRYKVTKRGQDVTLRCDPISSHATLYWYQQALGQGPEFLTYFNYEAQPDKSGLPSDRFSAERPEGSISTLTIQRTEQRDSAMYRCASSLGSFGADTQYFGPGTRLTVL.

This clonotype has more than one count but fewer than ten. This rearrangement joins TRBV5-4 to TRBJ2-3; D is undetermined. From germline, CDR1 is SGHNT and CDR2 YYREEE (reference sequence). This CDR3 has 15 amino acids. The chain's CDR3 is CAARRSMGSTDTQYF. The CDR3 coding sequence is TGTGCAGCGCGGCGGAGTATGGGTAGCACAGATACGCAGTATTTT.

This clonotype appeared many times. The rearrangement joins TRBV7-9 to TRBJ2-5, with D perhaps matching TRBD2 (5 bases). Trimming pared 8 bases from V and 1 base from J, leaving 11 bases between. The germline V gene has CDR1 SEHNR and CDR2 FQNEAQ (reference sequence). The CDR3 covers 13 residues. CDR3 sequence: CASFRAGQETQYF. CDR3 in DNA: TGTGCCAGCTTTAGGGCGGGCCAAGAGACCCAGTACTTC.

The chain joins TRBV20-1 to TRBJ2-7; 9 bases line up with TRBD2. The ends lost 0 bases at V and 9 bases at J; junction bases unmatched: 12. Per the germline V gene, CDR1 is DFQATT and CDR2 is SNEGSKA (reference sequence). The CDR3 consists of 15 residues. CDR3 protein: CSARDGASGNSAQYF. DNA of the CDR3: TGCAGTGCTAGAGATGGGGCTAGCGGGAACTCGGCGCAGTACTTC.

This clonotype showed up just a few times. The chain has TRBV5-1 and TRBJ2-1; 9 bases align to TRBD1. CDR3 length: 16 residues. Germline CDR1 and CDR2: SGHRS and YFSETQ. The trim removed 4 bases at V and 3 bases at J, leaving 8 bases unmatched. The CDR3 DNA is TGCGCCAGCAGCCTATTCGGACAGGGGCTCTACAATGAGCAGTTCTTC. This codes for CASSLFGQGLYNEQFF.

The chain is built from TRBV14 and TRBJ2-7; D uncertain. The CDR3 runs to 12 residues. The germline V gene encodes CDR1 SGHDN and CDR2 FVKESK. The ends were cut back, 6 bases at V and 2 bases at J, with 8 bases in the middle. The CDR3 region is CASRAPTYEQYF. DNA for the CDR3: TGTGCCAGCAGGGCCCCGACCTACGAGCAGTACTTC.

This clonotype was picked up many times. The chain is built from TRBV12-3 or TRBV12-4 and TRBJ1-1; D remains unclear. The V end lost 8 bases, the J end lost 1 base, and 11 bases lay between the germline ends. There are 13 residues in the CDR3. The CDR3 reads CASGRNRNTEAFF. CDR3 bases: TGTGCCAGCGGCCGGAACAGGAACACTGAAGCTTTCTTT.

The chain has TRBV28 and TRBJ1-4; maybe TRBD1 (5 bases). Germline CDR1 is MDHEN and CDR2 is SYDVKM. The CDR3 covers 15 residues. The V gene lost 5 bases and the J gene lost 7 bases, with 17 bases spanning the gap. CDR3 nucleotide sequence: TGTGCCAGCAGTCCTACGCAGGGTGTGGGTGAAAAACTGTTTTTT. Translated: CASSPTQGVGEKLFF.

This chain joins TRBV5-6 and TRBJ2-3, with D perhaps matching TRBD1 or TRBD2 (5 bases each). CDR1 SGHDT and CDR2 YYEEEE come from the germline V gene. CDR3 length equals 15 residues. Trimming stripped 0 bases from V and 6 bases from J, with 14 bases between. The CDR3 spells CASSLAQRGLDTQYF. CDR3 nucleotide sequence: TGTGCCAGCAGCTTGGCCCAGAGGGGTCTGGATACGCAGTATTTT.

The rearrangement joins TRBV5-6 to TRBJ2-7; 7 bases line up with TRBD1. Germline assignment: CDR1 SGHDT and CDR2 YYEEEE. The CDR3 runs to 12 residues. V lost 4 bases and J lost 6; bases outside the gene matches: 4. The chain's CDR3 is CASSRDRAEQYF. DNA of the CDR3: TGTGCCAGCAGCAGAGACAGGGCCGAGCAGTACTTC.

This chain uses TRBV19 with TRBJ2-1; TRBD2 agrees at 10 bases. V lost 5 bases, J lost 7 bases, and 8 bases stayed unmatched. Germline V gives CDR1 LNHDA, CDR2 SQIVND (reference sequence). CDR3 size: 15 residues. In DNA form, the CDR3 reads TGTGCCAGTAGTTGGTCGCTAGCGGGGGAGAATGAGCAGTTCTTC. This sequence encodes CASSWSLAGENEQFF.

In this sample, this clonotype turned up many times. The chain has TRBV6-2 or TRBV6-3 and TRBJ1-5; D gene ambiguous. With 2 bases removed from V and 3 bases from J, the gap between germline ends came to 2 bases. CDR3 length: 12 residues. Germline CDR1 is MNHEY and CDR2 is SVGEGT. CDR3 bases: TGTGCCAGCAGTTACGTCAATCAGCCCCAGCATTTT. It codes for CASSYVNQPQHF.

This chain connects TRBV6-1 to TRBJ2-3; 13 bases align to TRBD2. Germline assignment: CDR1 MNHNS and CDR2 SASEGT. The CDR3 consists of 15 residues. J lost 0 bases, V lost 6 bases, and 0 bases had no gene match. Here the CDR3 reads CASRGLAGSTDTQYF. The CDR3 DNA reads TGTGCCAGCAGGGGACTAGCGGGGAGCACAGATACGCAGTATTTT.

This clonotype was seen only a few times. This sequence joins TRBV5-1 and TRBJ2-1; 8 nucleotides match TRBD2. V trimming: 0 bases; J trimming: 7 bases; junction bases outside the gene matches: 9. Germline values: CDR1 SGHRS, CDR2 YFSETQ. The CDR3 spans 16 residues. The CDR3 DNA sequence: TGCGCCAGCAGCTTGGCGGGGGGGCTATCGGCGAATGAGCAGTTCTTC. It yields the protein CASSLAGGLSANEQFF. The full variable domain, its missing parts supplied by reference TRBV5-1 and TRBJ2-1, is KAGVTQTPRYLIKTRGQQVTLSCSPISGHRSVSWYQQTPGQGLQFLFEYFSETQRNKGNFPGRFSGRQFSNSRSEMNVSTLELGDSALYLCASSLAGGLSANEQFFGPGTRLTVL.

This clonotype was recorded many times. The chain is built from TRBV27 and TRBJ1-1; no clear D. The ends were cut back, 4 bases at V and 1 base at J, with 22 bases in the middle. Germline V lookup: CDR1 MNHEY, CDR2 SMNVEV (reference sequence). The CDR3 sequence is 18 residues long. The CDR3 loop reads CASSSNPGRFDSNTEAFF. The CDR3 DNA is TGTGCCAGCAGTTCCAACCCGGGAAGGTTTGATTCGAACACTGAAGCTTTCTTT.

The CDR3 loop reads CASSQELGQGENYGYTF. The DNA of the CDR3 is TGCGCCAGCAGCCAGGAGTTAGGACAGGGGGAGAACTATGGCTACACCTTC. The chain recombines TRBV4-1 with TRBJ1-2; 10 bases fit TRBD1. This CDR3 contains 17 residues. J was trimmed by 2 bases and V by 3 bases; bases with no gene match: 9. CDR1 MGHRA and CDR2 YSYEKL come from the germline V gene.

The table lists this clonotype with a count of one. One end of the junction is discordant with germline, which a read error may explain. V usage is TRBV6-1 and J usage is TRBJ2-7; no definite D call. The germline V gene has CDR1 MNHNS and CDR2 SASEGT. The CDR3 runs to 15 residues. CDR3 sequence: CASTKERSISYVQYF. CDR3 coding DNA: TGTGCCAGCACCAAGGAACGGTCGATCTCCTACGTGCAGTACTTC.